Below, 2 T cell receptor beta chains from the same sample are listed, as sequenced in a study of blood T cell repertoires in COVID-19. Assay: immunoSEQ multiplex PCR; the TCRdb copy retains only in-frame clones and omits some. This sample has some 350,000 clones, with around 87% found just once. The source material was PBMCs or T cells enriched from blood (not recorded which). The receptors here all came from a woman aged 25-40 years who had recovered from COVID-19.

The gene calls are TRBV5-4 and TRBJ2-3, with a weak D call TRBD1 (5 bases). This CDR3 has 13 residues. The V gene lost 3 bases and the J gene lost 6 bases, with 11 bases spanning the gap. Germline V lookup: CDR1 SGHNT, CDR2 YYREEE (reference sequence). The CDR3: CASSSPWGDTQYF. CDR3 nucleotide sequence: TGTGCCAGCAGCTCCCCCTGGGGCGATACGCAGTATTTT.

CDR3 sequence reads: CASRVAWGENYGYTF. The CDR3 DNA reads as TGTGCCAGCAGGGTAGCGTGGGGGGAGAACTATGGCTACACCTTC. The V call is TRBV13, the J call TRBJ1-2; a possible D gene is TRBD1 (5 bases). The CDR3 extends over 15 amino acids. V was trimmed by 6 bases and J by 2 bases, leaving 16 bases between them. Germline-derived CDR1 and CDR2 are PRHDT and FYEKMQ (reference sequence).